The T cell receptor (beta chain) described here comes from a study of blood T cell repertoires in COVID-19. Study-wide context: Researchers got acute and convalescent COVID-19 samples from the United States, Italy and Spain. Sources were T cells, B-cell-depleted T cells, or PBMCs; the material itself was cDNA or gDNA.

This study enrolled people aged about 18 to 95 from approximately 24 US geographic areas. The germline V and J ends were trimmed by 0 bases and 8 bases, with 16 bases remaining between them. The CDR3 has 15 amino acids. CDR1 WSHSY and CDR2 SAAADI come from the germline V gene. Measured with immunoSEQ multiplex PCR; TCRdb has only the in-frame clones, and not every one. Of fewer than 350,000 clones in the sample, roughly 85% were seen once. The chain joins TRBV10-2 to TRBJ1-2; possibly TRBD1 for D (6 bases). Material: PBMCs or T cells enriched from blood (not recorded which). This clonotype originated in a woman between 25 and 40 years old who had been exposed to COVID-19. CDR3 in amino acids: CASSESGTLRRGYTF. The CDR3 region has the DNA TGCGCCAGCAGTGAGTCCGGGACACTGCGGCGGGGCTACACCTTC.